One sample yielded the 21 T cell receptor beta chains listed below, sequenced in a study of T cell changes during pregnancy in multiple sclerosis. Sequencing was performed with immunoSEQ multiplex PCR; in TCRdb, only in-frame clones are kept and a portion is missing. The sample includes roughly 100,000 clones, 92% seen only once; the top ten take 0.75% to 0.95%. The sample consisted of peripheral blood, taken after pregnancy. These receptors were collected from a female donor with multiple sclerosis, enrolled in a pregnancy study.

The gene calls are TRBV6-5 and TRBJ2-7; D is unresolved. CDR1 and CDR2 (germline): MNHEY, SVGAGI. The V end was cut by 6 bases, the J end by 0 bases, with 15 bases between. CDR3 length equals 15 residues. The CDR3 sequence is CASSLLARSSYEQYF. The DNA of the CDR3 is TGTGCCAGCAGCCTGCTCGCCAGAAGCTCCTACGAGCAGTACTTC.

The CDR3 here is CASSLSRLNTEAFF. The CDR3 region has the DNA TGTGCCAGCAGCTTGTCCAGGTTGAACACTGAAGCTTTCTTT. This chain links TRBV7-9 with TRBJ1-1; no clear D. CDR1 and CDR2 from the germline V gene are SEHNR and FQNEAQ (reference sequence). The CDR3 contains 14 residues. Trimming removed 3 bases from V and 0 bases from J, with 8 bases in between.

The chain carries TRBV9 and TRBJ1-5; D is undetermined. Trimming removed 3 bases at V and 7 bases at J, with 11 bases between. Per the germline V gene, CDR1 is SGDLS and CDR2 is YYNGEE. This CDR3 is 13 amino acids long. CDR3 coding DNA: TGTGCCAGCAGCGGCGAGGGAGGGCAGCCCCAGCATTTT. It specifies CASSGEGGQPQHF. The complete variable domain, with remaining parts taken from reference TRBV9 and TRBJ1-5, reads DSGVTQTPKHLITATGQRVTLRCSPRSGDLSVYWYQQSLDQGLQFLIQYYNGEERAKGNILERFSAQQFPDLHSELNLSSLELGDSALYFCASSGEGGQPQHFGDGTRLSIL.

CDR3 protein: CASAGTGGRYEQYF. The CDR3 DNA follows: TGCGCCAGCGCCGGGACAGGGGGGCGTTACGAGCAGTACTTC. The V call is TRBV10-2, the J call TRBJ2-7; 11 bases align to TRBD1. This CDR3 spans 14 amino acids. V lost 8 bases to trimming and J lost 4 bases; unmatched junction nucleotides: 7. CDR1 is WSHSY and CDR2 is SAAADI in the germline V gene.

This chain joins TRBV6-5 and TRBJ1-1; D is perhaps TRBD1 (5 bases). Looked up from germline, CDR1 is MNHEY and CDR2 is SVGAGI. This CDR3 spans 12 amino acids. V was shortened by 6 bases and J by 5 bases, with 10 bases between the two germline ends. As DNA, the CDR3 is TGTGCCAGCAGGGGACTGGTAACTGAAGCTTTCTTT. Protein sequence: CASRGLVTEAFF.

The chain has TRBV9 and TRBJ2-4; maybe TRBD2 (6 bases). Trimming took off 0 bases at V and 3 bases at J, with 13 bases between the two ends. The CDR3 has 16 amino acids. The germline gives CDR1 SGDLS, CDR2 YYNGEE. The CDR3 here is CASSVGGRSGKNIQYF. The DNA for the CDR3 is TGTGCCAGCAGCGTAGGTGGGAGGTCGGGCAAAAACATTCAGTACTTC.

The V and J genes are TRBV4-1 and TRBJ1-1, with a tentative D call TRBD1 (6 bases). Trimming pared 3 bases from V and 7 bases from J, leaving 15 bases between. The CDR3 sequence is 14 residues long. From germline, CDR1 is MGHRA and CDR2 YSYEKL. Here the CDR3 reads CASSQFSGDLEAFF. In DNA, the CDR3 is TGCGCCAGCAGCCAGTTTTCAGGGGACCTTGAAGCTTTCTTT.

The J gene is TRBJ1-4, the V gene TRBV5-5; D is possibly TRBD1 (5 bases). Trimming removed 4 bases at V and 7 bases at J, with 17 bases between. This CDR3 has 15 residues. CDR1 is SGHKS, CDR2 YYEKEE, per germline (reference sequence). As DNA, the CDR3 is TGTGCCAGCAGCAAGCTTGGGGCCCCGGGTGAAAAACTGTTTTTT. Translating gives CASSKLGAPGEKLFF.

This clone was found once. The CDR3 region is CASTSSYNEQFF. Here the CDR3 DNA reads TGTGCCAGCACGAGCTCCTACAATGAGCAGTTCTTC. The V gene is TRBV2, the J gene TRBJ2-1; D not certain. This CDR3 has 12 residues. In germline, CDR1 is SNHLY, CDR2 FYNNEI. Trimming took off 7 bases at V and 0 bases at J, with 4 bases between the two ends.

The chain combines TRBV18 with TRBJ2-5; 10 nucleotides line up with TRBD1. Germline V lookup: CDR1 KGHSH, CDR2 LQKENI. The CDR3 consists of 18 residues. The V gene end was trimmed by 3 bases and the J gene end by 4 bases; junction bases not matched to a gene: 14. The CDR3 loop is CASSPLASGTGVGETQYF. CDR3 coding DNA: TGTGCCAGCTCACCCCTCGCCTCCGGGACAGGGGTAGGAGAGACCCAGTACTTC.

V gene TRBV2 combines with J gene TRBJ1-2; perhaps TRBD1 as D (6 bases). V lost 4 bases, J lost 2 bases, and 8 bases lay in between. The CDR3 has 13 residues. Germline CDR1 is SNHLY and CDR2 is FYNNEI. The CDR3, as DNA: TGTGCCAGCAGTGCCCAGGGGAACTATGGCTACACCTTC. Translation: CASSAQGNYGYTF.

The V call is TRBV15, the J call TRBJ2-1; 7 bases are shared with TRBD2. The germline gives CDR1 LNHNV, CDR2 YYDKDF (reference sequence). Trimming removed 1 base from V and 0 bases from J; junction bases left unmatched: 3. This CDR3 spans 16 amino acids. The CDR3 loop is CATSRAGGSSYNEQFF. The CDR3 DNA reads TGTGCCACCAGCAGAGCGGGCGGGAGCTCCTACAATGAGCAGTTCTTC.

The chain uses TRBV4-3 and TRBJ1-1; D might be TRBD1 (5 bases). The V gene lost 0 bases and the J gene lost 5 bases, with 13 bases spanning the gap. CDR1 LGHNA and CDR2 YSLEER come from the germline V gene. The CDR3 sequence is 15 residues long. Here the CDR3 DNA reads TGCGCCAGCAGCCAAGATCCGGGGGGAGGGACTGAAGCTTTCTTT. It encodes CASSQDPGGGTEAFF.

The V call is TRBV2, the J call TRBJ1-2; no clear D. Germline V lookup: CDR1 SNHLY, CDR2 FYNNEI. The CDR3 is 13 amino acids. V lost 8 bases, J lost 3 bases, and 13 bases lay in between. CDR3 nucleotide sequence: TGTGCCAGCGGGAGTATGGCTGACTATGGCTACACCTTC. Protein: CASGSMADYGYTF.

This chain joins TRBV14 and TRBJ1-1; D call uncertain. This CDR3 contains 13 residues. Trimming removed 6 bases at V and 1 base at J, with 9 bases between. Germline V CDR1 and CDR2: SGHDN, FVKESK. CDR3 loop: CASSLKQNTEAFF. The CDR3 DNA is TGTGCCAGCAGTCTCAAGCAGAACACTGAAGCTTTCTTT.

J is TRBJ2-1 and V is TRBV10-3, with TRBD2 matching over 8 bases. The CDR3 loop spans 15 amino acids. Germline V gene sequence: CDR1 ENHRY, CDR2 SYGVKD. Trimming took 3 bases from V and 7 from J; bases not matched to a gene: 8. CDR3 region: CAISDGGGPINEQFF. CDR3 bases: TGTGCCATCAGTGATGGCGGGGGGCCCATAAATGAGCAGTTCTTC.

This clone showed up just a few times. The chain has TRBV9 and TRBJ2-2, with D perhaps matching TRBD2 (6 bases). Germline-derived CDR1 and CDR2 are SGDLS and YYNGEE. Trimming pared 7 bases from V and 6 bases from J, leaving 13 bases between. The CDR3 totals 13 residues. The CDR3 is CASGREWSGELFF. CDR3 DNA: TGTGCCAGCGGTCGGGAGTGGTCCGGGGAGCTGTTTTTT.

The rearrangement joins TRBV13 to TRBJ1-5; D gene unclear. The V end lost 1 base, the J end lost 5 bases, and 15 bases lay between the germline ends. There are 16 residues in the CDR3. Germline-derived CDR1 and CDR2 are PRHDT and FYEKMQ (reference sequence). The CDR3 here is CASSLDGPTAYQPQHF. In nucleotides, the CDR3 is TGTGCCAGCAGCTTAGACGGTCCCACCGCCTATCAGCCCCAGCATTTT.

The chain employs TRBV25-1 and TRBJ2-3; TRBD1 matches 7 bases. J was trimmed by 3 bases and V by 3 bases; bases with no gene match: 6. Germline V gene data show CDR1 as MGHDK and CDR2 as SYGVNS. The CDR3 totals 15 residues. In DNA form, the CDR3 reads TGTGCCAGCAGTGATACAGGGGACGTGACAGATACGCAGTATTTT. As protein: CASSDTGDVTDTQYF.

V is TRBV12-5 and J is TRBJ1-1, with 10 bases matching TRBD1. Trimming cost V 6 bases and J 4 bases; bases outside gene matches: 14. CDR3 size: 17 residues. Germline lookup yields CDR1 LGHNT and CDR2 FRNRAP. The CDR3 spells CASGRAGTGDLSTEAFF. The CDR3 DNA reads as TGTGCTAGTGGACGAGCCGGGACAGGGGATTTATCCACTGAAGCTTTCTTT.

This chain uses TRBV28 with TRBJ2-7; TRBD1 agrees at 7 bases. CDR1 is MDHEN, CDR2 SYDVKM, per germline. V gave up 6 bases and J gave up 0 bases; unmatched junction bases: 8. This CDR3 is 15 amino acids long. For the CDR3, the DNA is TGTGCCAGCAGCCCGGGACAGCTTTCCTCCTACGAGCAGTACTTC. Translating it yields CASSPGQLSSYEQYF. Based on the CDR3 plus reference TRBV28 and TRBJ2-7, the full variable domain is DVKVTQSSRYLVKRTGEKVFLECVQDMDHENMFWYRQDPGLGLRLIYFSYDVKMKEKGDIPEGYSVSREKKERFSLILESASTNQTSMYLCASSPGQLSSYEQYFGPGTRLTVT.